This T cell receptor (beta chain) derives from a study of tumor and adjacent non-tumor tissue in lung cancer. Study background: Each sample yielded about 4.17 million productive TCRbeta reads on average. General study points: Significantly higher TCR diversity was found in tumor than normal lung. Higher tumor TCR diversity was associated with shorter survival. Top 100 clones took a larger repertoire share in normal lung.

Of note for this clonotype: The target antigen is unknown.

The library came from three nested PCR rounds adapted from ARM-PCR protocols. One entry per CDR3 protein, called by TCRdb with MiXCR from the multiplex PCR reads. The table records 44,000 or so distinct CDR3 sequences, 60% to 70% of them present only once. CDR1 and CDR2 from the germline V gene are LNHDA and SQIVND (reference sequence). Trimming cost V 10 bases and J 11 bases, with 17 bases left between them. The CDR3 spans 11 residues. No cell sorting was done before RNA was extracted from the tissue. Distant lung tissue was collected more than 3 cm away from the tumor edge. The chain uses TRBV19 and TRBJ1-1; tentatively, D is TRBD1 (6 bases). The material sequenced was distant non-tumor lung tissue. The sequence was collected from a middle-aged woman with non-small cell lung cancer. The DNA of the CDR3 is TGTGCCATCGGCGGGGGCCGAGCTGCTTTCTTT. Translated: CAIGGGRAAFF. Filled out from reference TRBV19 and TRBJ1-1, the complete variable domain reads DGGITQSPKYLFRKEGQNVTLSCEQNLNHDAMYWYRQDPGQGLRLIYYSQIVNDFQKGDIAEGYSVSREKKESFPLTVTSAQKNPTAFYLCAIGGGRAAFFGQGTRLTVV.